This T cell receptor (beta chain) emerged from a study of T cells in Graves' hyperthyroidism and ophthalmopathy. From RNA transcripts, TCR beta CDR3 regions were amplified. TCR CDR3 underwent first-round RT-PCR with the HTBI primer set. TCRdb re-derived calls from the multiplex PCR reads in MiXCR, one entry per CDR3 protein. This table holds hundreds of thousands of distinct CDR3 sequences, approximately 14% found once. Patients were excluded for uncontrolled infection, other autoimmune disease, pregnancy or lactation. Clinical symptoms, serum thyroxine, TRAb, thyroid ultrasound and orbital computed tomography informed diagnoses. At first hyperthyroidism diagnosis, before any ophthalmopathy symptoms, the blood sample was collected. PBMCs were obtained from approximately 9.2 ml fresh peripheral blood. The sequenced sample was blood. This clonotype originated in a young woman with Graves' hyperthyroidism that later progressed to Graves' ophthalmopathy.

CDR3 bases: TGTGCCAGCCTCCCACAGGGGAACACCGGGGAGCTGTTTTTT. Translated, it gives CASLPQGNTGELFF. The rearrangement links TRBV11-2 to TRBJ2-2, with D possibly matching TRBD1 (6 bases). The V and J ends lost 8 bases and 1 base respectively, with 11 bases between them. This CDR3 is built from 14 residues. Looked up from germline, CDR1 is SGHAT and CDR2 is FQNNGV.